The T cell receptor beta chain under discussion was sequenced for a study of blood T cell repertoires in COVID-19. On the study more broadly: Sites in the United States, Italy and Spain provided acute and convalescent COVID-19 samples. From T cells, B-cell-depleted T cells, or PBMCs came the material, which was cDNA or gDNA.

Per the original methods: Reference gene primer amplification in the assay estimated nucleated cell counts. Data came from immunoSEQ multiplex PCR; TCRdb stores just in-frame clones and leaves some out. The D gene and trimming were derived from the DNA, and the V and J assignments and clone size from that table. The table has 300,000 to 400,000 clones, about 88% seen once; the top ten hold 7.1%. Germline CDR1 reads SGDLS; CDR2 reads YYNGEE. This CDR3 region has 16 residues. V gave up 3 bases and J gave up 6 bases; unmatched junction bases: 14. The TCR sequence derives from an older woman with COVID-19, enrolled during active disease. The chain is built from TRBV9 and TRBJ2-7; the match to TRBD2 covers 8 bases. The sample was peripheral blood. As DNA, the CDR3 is TGTGCCAGCAGCGGCGGGCTAGCGGGCCTCCGAGGCGAGCAGTACTTC. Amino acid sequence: CASSGGLAGLRGEQYF. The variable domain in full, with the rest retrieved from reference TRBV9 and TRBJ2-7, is DSGVTQTPKHLITATGQRVTLRCSPRSGDLSVYWYQQSLDQGLQFLIQYYNGEERAKGNILERFSAQQFPDLHSELNLSSLELGDSALYFCASSGGLAGLRGEQYFGPGTRLTVT.